This T cell receptor (beta chain) was sequenced in a study of blood T cells in healthy people across ages. The wider study: Using template switching, researchers captured about one barcoded beta molecule for each two T cells.

Points on this clonotype: Its specificity is not known.

A second PCR of roughly 7 to 11 cycles used a sample-barcoded 5' primer and a J-beta primer mix. Each CDR3 protein gets one entry after TCRdb re-called the 5' RACE reads with MiXCR. This table holds hundreds of thousands of distinct CDR3 sequences, around two fifths found once. General study points: Per million T cells, TCR beta diversity dropped about linearly as age rose.

There are 12 residues in the CDR3. Per germline, CDR1 MNHEY and CDR2 SVGEGT. V was trimmed by 8 bases and J by 5 bases, leaving 10 bases between them. Sequencing was performed on blood. The sequence was obtained from a man in his 60s in good health. This chain joins TRBV6-2 or TRBV6-3 and TRBJ2-1; TRBD1 or TRBD2 may be the D gene (5 bases each). This CDR3 is CASRDGHNEQFF. DNA of the CDR3: TGTGCCAGCCGGGACGGACACAATGAGCAGTTCTTC.